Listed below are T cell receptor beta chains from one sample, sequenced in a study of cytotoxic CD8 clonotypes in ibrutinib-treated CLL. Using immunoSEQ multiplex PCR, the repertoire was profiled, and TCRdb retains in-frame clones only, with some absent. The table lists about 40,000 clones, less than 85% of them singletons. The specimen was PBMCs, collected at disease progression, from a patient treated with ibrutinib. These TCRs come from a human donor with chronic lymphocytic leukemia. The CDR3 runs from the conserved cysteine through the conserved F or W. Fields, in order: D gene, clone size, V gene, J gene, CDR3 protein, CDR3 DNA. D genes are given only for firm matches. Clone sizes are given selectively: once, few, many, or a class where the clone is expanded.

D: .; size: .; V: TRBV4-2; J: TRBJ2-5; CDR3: CASSPPGGPAVGETQYF; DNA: TGTGCCAGCAGCCCCCCTGGCGGTCCGGCCGTCGGGGAGACCCAGTACTTC
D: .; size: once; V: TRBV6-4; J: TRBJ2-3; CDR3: CASSDTGTDTQYF; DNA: TGTGCCAGCAGTGACACAGGGACAGATACGCAGTATTTT
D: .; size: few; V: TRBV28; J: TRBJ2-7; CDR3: CASSLESVGTYEQYF; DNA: TGTGCCAGCAGTTTAGAAAGTGTTGGTACGTACGAGCAGTACTTC
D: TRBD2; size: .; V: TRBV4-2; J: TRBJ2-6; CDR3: CASSQGRRGVVSGANVLTF; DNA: TGTGCCAGCAGCCAAGGACGGCGGGGGGTGGTCTCTGGGGCCAACGTCCTGACTTTC
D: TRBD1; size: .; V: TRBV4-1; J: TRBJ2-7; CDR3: CASSQVTTGSLYEQYF; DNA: TGCGCCAGCAGCCAAGTTACGACAGGGTCCTTGTACGAGCAGTACTTC
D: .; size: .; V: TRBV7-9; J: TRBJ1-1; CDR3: CAVDRLNTEAFF; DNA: TGTGCTGTTGACAGGCTAAACACTGAAGCTTTCTTT
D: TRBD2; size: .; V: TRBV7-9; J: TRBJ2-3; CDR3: CASSPPTSGGSGTQYF; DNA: TGTGCCAGCAGCCCACCGACTAGCGGGGGGTCGGGTACGCAGTATTTT
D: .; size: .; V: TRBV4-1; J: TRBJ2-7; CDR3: CASSLLAGTFYEQYF; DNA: TGCGCCAGCAGCCTGCTTGCCGGGACCTTCTACGAGCAGTACTTC
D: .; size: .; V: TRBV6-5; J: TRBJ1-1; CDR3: CASSYRGSWRTEAFF; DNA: TGTGCCAGCAGTTATCGCGGGTCGTGGAGAACTGAAGCTTTCTTT
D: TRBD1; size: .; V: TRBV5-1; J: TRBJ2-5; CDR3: CASSLGQGEETQYF; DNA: TGCGCCAGCAGCTTAGGACAGGGAGAAGAGACCCAGTACTTC
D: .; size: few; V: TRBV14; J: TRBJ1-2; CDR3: CASSQDWGGTNYGYTF; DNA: TGTGCCAGCAGCCAAGATTGGGGGGGGACTAACTATGGCTACACCTTC
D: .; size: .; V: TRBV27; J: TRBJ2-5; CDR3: CASSFNGETQYF; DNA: TGTGCCAGCAGTTTCAACGGGGAGACCCAGTACTTC
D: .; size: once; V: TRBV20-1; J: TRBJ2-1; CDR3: CSARGDEQFF; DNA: TGCAGTGCTAGGGGCGATGAGCAGTTCTTC
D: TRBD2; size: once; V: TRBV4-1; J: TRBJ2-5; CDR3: CASSQVLTSLETQYF; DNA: TGCGCCAGCAGCCAAGTGTTGACTAGCCTAGAGACCCAGTACTTC
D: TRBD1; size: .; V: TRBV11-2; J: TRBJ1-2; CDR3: CASSPLRDRVILSTF; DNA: TGTGCCAGCAGCCCACTACGGGACAGGGTGATTTTGAGCACCTTC
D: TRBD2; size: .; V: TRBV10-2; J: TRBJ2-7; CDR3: CASVRLAGSYEQYF; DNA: TGCGCCAGCGTACGACTAGCGGGGTCCTACGAGCAGTACTTC
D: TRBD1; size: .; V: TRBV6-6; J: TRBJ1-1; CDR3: CASSPSGTGGSEAFF; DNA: TGTGCCAGCAGTCCTTCCGGGACAGGGGGCTCGGAAGCTTTCTTT
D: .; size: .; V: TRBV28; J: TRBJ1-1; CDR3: CASSPEAGYGLTEAFF; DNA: TGTGCCAGCAGCCCAGAGGCAGGGTACGGGCTCACTGAAGCTTTCTTT
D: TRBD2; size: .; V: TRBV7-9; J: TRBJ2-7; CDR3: CASSLGRPGTTFFYEQYF; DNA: TGTGCCAGCAGCTTAGGGCGACCGGGGACTACTTTCTTCTACGAGCAGTACTTC